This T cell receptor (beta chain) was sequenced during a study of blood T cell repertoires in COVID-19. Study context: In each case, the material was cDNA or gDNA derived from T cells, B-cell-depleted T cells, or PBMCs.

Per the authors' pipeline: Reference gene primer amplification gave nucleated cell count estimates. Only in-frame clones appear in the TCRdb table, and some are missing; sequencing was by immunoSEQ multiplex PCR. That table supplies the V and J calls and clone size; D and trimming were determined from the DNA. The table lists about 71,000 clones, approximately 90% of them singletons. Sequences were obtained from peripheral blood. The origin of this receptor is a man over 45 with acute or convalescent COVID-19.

CDR3 sequence (DNA): TGTGCCAGCAGCTATCCCCGGAGGATGGGAAACGAGCAGTACTTC. It translates to CASSYPRRMGNEQYF. The chain has TRBV13 and TRBJ2-7; D may be TRBD2 (5 bases). CDR1 is PRHDT and CDR2 is FYEKMQ in the germline V gene (reference sequence). This CDR3 is 15 amino acids long. With 4 bases removed from V and 5 bases from J, the gap between germline ends came to 18 bases.